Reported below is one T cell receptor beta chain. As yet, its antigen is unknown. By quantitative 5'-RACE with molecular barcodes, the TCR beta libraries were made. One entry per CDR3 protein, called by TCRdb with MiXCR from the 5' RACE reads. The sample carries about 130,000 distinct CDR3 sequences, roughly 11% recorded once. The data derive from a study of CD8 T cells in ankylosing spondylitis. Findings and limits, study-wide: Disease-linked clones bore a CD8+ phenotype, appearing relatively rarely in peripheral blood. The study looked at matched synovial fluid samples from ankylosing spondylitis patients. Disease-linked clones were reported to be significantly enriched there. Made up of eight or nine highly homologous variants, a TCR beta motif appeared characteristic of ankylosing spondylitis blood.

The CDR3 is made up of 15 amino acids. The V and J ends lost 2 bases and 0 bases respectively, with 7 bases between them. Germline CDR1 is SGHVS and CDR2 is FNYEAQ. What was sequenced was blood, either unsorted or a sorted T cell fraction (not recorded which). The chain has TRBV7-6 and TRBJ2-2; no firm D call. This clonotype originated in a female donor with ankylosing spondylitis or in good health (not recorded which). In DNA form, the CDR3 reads TGTGCCAGCAGCTTATCCGGCGCGAACACCGGGGAGCTGTTTTTT. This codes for CASSLSGANTGELFF.